The T cell receptor beta chain under discussion was sequenced for a study of CXCR4 blockade with PD-1 therapy in pancreatic cancer. The study, taken as a whole, reports: Sequencing covered TCRbeta chains only, not alpha chains. Tumor clonality averaged about 0.14 versus 0.05 in healthy blood, not predicting survival. More frequent amino acid clones had more nucleotide rearrangements, suggesting convergent selection.

Patients who provided the archived tumor blocks had not received neoadjuvant therapy before surgery. Method: immunoSEQ multiplex PCR; TCRdb's copy keeps in-frame clones and lacks some. The table shows roughly 2,600 clones, with under 50% occurring only once. For this clone: Its antigen is as yet unknown.

Sequenced sample: tumor tissue. This TCR was recovered from a human donor with pancreatic ductal adenocarcinoma.

The CDR3 here is CAWSVGAGLYGYTF. The CDR3 DNA follows: TGTGCCTGGAGTGTTGGGGCAGGACTTTATGGCTACACCTTC. V is TRBV30 and J is TRBJ1-2; D may be TRBD1 (5 bases). In germline, CDR1 is GTSNPN, CDR2 SVGIG (reference sequence). The CDR3 contains 14 residues. The ends were cut back, 0 bases at V and 5 bases at J, with 13 bases in the middle.